This TCR beta chain was identified in a study of long-term antiretroviral therapy in people with HIV. At the level of the study: The immediate-ART recommendation dates to 2015, and the earliest samples predate it by about a decade. Study conclusions and caveats: Regardless of time point, clones expanded before ART dominated the repertoire. Comparison with controls showed narrower CDR3 length ranges in HIV repertoires.

The CDR3 runs 11 residues. Germline CDR1 reads DFQATT; CDR2 reads SNEGSKA (reference sequence). Trimming took off 7 bases at V and 5 bases at J, with 10 bases between the two ends. Per donor, a minimum of one pre-ART and a minimum of two post-ART PBMC samples were available. As to this clone: What it binds is unknown.

The assay used was immunoSEQ (version v3.0), run at survey level. Generated by immunoSEQ multiplex PCR, the TCRdb table keeps only in-frame clones and is missing some. The sample shows 20,000 to 30,000 clones, just under 85% of them seen only once. The source of this sequence is a man aged 25 to 45 with HIV. The specimen was unsorted PBMCs, collected 0.7 years before starting antiretroviral therapy. The chain recombines TRBV20-1 with TRBJ2-3; D remains unclear. As DNA, the CDR3 is TGCAGTGAGATAGCTAGAGATACGCAGTATTTT. It yields the protein CSEIARDTQYF.